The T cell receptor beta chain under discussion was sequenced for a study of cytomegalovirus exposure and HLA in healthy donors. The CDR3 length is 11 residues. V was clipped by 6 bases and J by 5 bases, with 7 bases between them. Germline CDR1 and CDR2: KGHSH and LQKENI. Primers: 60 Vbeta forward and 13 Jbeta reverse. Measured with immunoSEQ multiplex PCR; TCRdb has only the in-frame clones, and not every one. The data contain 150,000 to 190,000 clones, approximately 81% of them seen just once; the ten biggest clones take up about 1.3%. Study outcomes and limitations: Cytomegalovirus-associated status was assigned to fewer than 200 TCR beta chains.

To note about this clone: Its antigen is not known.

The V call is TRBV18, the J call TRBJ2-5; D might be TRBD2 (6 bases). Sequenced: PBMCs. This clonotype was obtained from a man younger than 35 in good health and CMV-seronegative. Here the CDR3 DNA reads TGTGCCAGCTCTGGGAGGGAGACCCAGTACTTC. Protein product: CASSGRETQYF.